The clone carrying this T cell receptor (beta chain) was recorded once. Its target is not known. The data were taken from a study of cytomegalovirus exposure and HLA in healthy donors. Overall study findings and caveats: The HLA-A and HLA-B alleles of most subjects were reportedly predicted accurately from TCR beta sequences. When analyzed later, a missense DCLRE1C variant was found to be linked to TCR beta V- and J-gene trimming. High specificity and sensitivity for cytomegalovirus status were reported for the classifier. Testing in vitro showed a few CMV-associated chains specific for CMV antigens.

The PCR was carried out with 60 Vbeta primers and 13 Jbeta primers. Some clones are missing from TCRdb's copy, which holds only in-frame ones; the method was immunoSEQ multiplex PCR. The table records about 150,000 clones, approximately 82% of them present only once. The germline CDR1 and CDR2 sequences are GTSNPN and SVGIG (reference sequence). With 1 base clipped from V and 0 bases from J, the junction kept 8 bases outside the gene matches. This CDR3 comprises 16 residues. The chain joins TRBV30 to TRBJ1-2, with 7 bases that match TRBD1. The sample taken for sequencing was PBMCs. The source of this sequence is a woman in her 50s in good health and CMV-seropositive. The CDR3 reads CAWSAGTALSNYGYTF. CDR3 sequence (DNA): TGTGCCTGGAGTGCAGGGACAGCCCTTTCTAACTATGGCTACACCTTC.